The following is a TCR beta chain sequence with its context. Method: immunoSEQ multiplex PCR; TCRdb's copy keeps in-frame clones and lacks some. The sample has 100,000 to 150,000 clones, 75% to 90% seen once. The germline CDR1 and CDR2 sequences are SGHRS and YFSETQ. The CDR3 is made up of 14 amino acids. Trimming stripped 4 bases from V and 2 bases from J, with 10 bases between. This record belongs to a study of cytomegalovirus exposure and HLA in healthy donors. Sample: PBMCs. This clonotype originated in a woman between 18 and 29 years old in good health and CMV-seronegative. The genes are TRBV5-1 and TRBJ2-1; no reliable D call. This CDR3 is CASSASDTYNEQFF. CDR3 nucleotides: TGCGCCAGCAGCGCCAGCGATACCTACAATGAGCAGTTCTTC.